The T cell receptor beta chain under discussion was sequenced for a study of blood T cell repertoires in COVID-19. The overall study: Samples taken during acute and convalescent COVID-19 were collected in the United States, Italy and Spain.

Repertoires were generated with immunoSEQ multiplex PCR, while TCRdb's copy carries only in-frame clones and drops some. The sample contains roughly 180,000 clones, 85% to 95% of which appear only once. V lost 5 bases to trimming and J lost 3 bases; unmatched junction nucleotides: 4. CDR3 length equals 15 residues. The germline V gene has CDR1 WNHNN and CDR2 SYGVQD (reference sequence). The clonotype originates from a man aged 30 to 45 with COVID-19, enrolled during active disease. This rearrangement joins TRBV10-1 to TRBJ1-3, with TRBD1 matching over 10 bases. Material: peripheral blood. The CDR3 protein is CASSRQGAFGNTIYF. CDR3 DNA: TGCGCCAGCAGTAGACAGGGGGCGTTTGGAAACACCATATATTTT.